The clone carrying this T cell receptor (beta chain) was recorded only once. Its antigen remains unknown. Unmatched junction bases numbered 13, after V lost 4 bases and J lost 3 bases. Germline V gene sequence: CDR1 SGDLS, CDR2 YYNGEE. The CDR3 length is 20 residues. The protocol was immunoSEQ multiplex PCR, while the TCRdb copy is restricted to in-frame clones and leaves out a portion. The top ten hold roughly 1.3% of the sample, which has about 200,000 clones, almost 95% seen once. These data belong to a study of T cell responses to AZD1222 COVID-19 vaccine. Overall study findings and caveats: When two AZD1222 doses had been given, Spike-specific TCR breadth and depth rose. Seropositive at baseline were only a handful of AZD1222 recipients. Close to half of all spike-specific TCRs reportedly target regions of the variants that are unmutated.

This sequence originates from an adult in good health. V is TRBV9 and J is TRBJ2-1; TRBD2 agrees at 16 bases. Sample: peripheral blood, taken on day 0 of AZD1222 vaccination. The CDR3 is CASSLTPGLAGGPVYNEQFF. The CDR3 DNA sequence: TGTGCCAGCAGCTTGACTCCGGGACTAGCGGGGGGGCCGGTCTACAATGAGCAGTTCTTC. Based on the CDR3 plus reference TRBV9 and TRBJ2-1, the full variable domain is DSGVTQTPKHLITATGQRVTLRCSPRSGDLSVYWYQQSLDQGLQFLIQYYNGEERAKGNILERFSAQQFPDLHSELNLSSLELGDSALYFCASSLTPGLAGGPVYNEQFFGPGTRLTVL.